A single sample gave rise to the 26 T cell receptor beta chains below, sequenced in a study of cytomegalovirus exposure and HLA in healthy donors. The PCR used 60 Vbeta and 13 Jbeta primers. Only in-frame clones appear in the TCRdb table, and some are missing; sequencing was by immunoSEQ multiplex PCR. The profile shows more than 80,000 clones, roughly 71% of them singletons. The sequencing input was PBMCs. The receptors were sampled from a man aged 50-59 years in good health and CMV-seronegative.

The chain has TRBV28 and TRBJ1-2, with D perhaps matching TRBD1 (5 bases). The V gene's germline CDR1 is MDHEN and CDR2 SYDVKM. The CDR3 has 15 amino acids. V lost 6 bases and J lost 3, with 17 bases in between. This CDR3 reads CASSHYRQRDYGYTF. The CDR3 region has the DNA TGTGCCAGCAGCCACTACCGACAGAGAGACTATGGCTACACCTTC.

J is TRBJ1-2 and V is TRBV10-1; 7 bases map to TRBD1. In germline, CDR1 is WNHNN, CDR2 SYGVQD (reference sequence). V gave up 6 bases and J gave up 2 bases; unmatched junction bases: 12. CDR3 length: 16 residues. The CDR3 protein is CASRNRAEGGNYGYTF. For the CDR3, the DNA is TGCGCCAGCAGAAACAGGGCCGAAGGGGGCAACTATGGCTACACCTTC.

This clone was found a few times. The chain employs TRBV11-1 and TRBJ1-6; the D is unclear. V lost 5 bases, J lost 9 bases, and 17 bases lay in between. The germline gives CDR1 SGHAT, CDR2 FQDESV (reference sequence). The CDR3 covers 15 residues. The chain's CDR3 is CASSPSFEDGSPLHF. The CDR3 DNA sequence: TGTGCCAGCAGCCCGTCTTTTGAGGATGGTTCACCCCTCCACTTT.

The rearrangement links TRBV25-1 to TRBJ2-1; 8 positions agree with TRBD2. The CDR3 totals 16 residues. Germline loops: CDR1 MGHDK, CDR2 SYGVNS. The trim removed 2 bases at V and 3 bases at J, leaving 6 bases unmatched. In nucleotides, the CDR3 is TGTGCCAGCAGTGAACGTGCGGGACTAGGCTACAATGAGCAGTTCTTC. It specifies CASSERAGLGYNEQFF. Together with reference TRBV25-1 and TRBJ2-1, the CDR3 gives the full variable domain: EADIYQTPRYLVIGTGKKITLECSQTMGHDKMYWYQQDPGMELHLIHYSYGVNSTEKGDLSSESTVSRIRTEHFPLTLESARPSHTSQYLCASSERAGLGYNEQFFGPGTRLTVL.

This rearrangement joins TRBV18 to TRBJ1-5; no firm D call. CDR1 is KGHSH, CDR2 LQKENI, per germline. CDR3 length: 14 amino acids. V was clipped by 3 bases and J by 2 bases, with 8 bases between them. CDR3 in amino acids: CASSPAEGNQPQHF. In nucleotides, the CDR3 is TGTGCCAGCTCACCTGCGGAGGGCAATCAGCCCCAGCATTTT. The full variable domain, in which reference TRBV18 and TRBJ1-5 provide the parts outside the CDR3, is NAGVMQNPRHLVRRRGQEARLRCSPMKGHSHVYWYRQLPEEGLKFMVYLQKENIIDESGMPKERFSAEFPKEGPSILRIQQVVRGDSAAYFCASSPAEGNQPQHFGDGTRLSIL.

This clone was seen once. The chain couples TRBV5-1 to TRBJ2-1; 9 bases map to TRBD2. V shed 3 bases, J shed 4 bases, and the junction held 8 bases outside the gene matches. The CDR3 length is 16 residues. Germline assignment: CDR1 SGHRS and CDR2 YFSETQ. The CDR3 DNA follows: TGCGCCAGCAGCTATATGACTAGCGGACCGTACAATGAGCAGTTCTTC. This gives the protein CASSYMTSGPYNEQFF.

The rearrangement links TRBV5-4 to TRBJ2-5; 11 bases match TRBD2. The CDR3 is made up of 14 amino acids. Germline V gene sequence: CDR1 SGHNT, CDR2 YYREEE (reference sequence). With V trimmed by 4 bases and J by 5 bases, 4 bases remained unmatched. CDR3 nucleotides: TGTGCCAGCAGCGCGCGGACTAGCGGGGAGACCCAGTACTTC. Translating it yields CASSARTSGETQYF.

The CDR3 coding sequence is TGCAGCGCCCGGGCGGGGTCGGCCGGGGAGCTGTTTTTT. The encoded protein is CSARAGSAGELFF. The chain joins TRBV29-1 to TRBJ2-2; perhaps TRBD2 as D (6 bases). There are 13 residues in the CDR3. V gave up 7 bases and J gave up 6 bases, with 15 bases separating them. Germline CDR1 SQVTM, CDR2 ANQGSEA.

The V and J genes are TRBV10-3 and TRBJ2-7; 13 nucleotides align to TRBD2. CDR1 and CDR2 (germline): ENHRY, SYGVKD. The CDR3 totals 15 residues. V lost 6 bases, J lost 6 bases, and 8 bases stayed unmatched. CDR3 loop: CAISRGLAGDGEQYF. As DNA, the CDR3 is TGTGCCATCAGCCGCGGACTAGCGGGGGATGGCGAGCAGTACTTC.

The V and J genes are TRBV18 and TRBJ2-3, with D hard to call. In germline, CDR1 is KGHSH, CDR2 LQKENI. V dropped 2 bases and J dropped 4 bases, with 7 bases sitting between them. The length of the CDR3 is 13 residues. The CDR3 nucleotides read TGTGCCAGCTCACCAAATTTCGCAGATACGCAGTATTTT. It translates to CASSPNFADTQYF. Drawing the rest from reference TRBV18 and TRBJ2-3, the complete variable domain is NAGVMQNPRHLVRRRGQEARLRCSPMKGHSHVYWYRQLPEEGLKFMVYLQKENIIDESGMPKERFSAEFPKEGPSILRIQQVVRGDSAAYFCASSPNFADTQYFGPGTRLTVL.

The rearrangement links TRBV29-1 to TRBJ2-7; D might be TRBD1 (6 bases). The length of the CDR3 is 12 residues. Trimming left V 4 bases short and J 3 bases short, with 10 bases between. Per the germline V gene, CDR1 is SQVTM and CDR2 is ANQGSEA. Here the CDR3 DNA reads TGCAGCGTTGGCATAGGGGGCTACGAGCAGTACTTC. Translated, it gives CSVGIGGYEQYF.

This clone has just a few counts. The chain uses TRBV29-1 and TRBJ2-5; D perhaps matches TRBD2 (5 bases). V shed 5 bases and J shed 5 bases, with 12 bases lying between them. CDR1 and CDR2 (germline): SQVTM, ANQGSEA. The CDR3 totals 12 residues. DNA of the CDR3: TGCAGCGTTACTAGGGAAGGGGAGACCCAGTACTTC. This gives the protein CSVTREGETQYF. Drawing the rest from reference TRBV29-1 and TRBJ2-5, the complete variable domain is SAVISQKPSRDICQRGTSLTIQCQVDSQVTMMFWYRQQPGQSLTLIATANQGSEATYESGFVIDKFPISRPNLTFSTLTVSNMSPEDSSIYLCSVTREGETQYFGPGTRLLVL.

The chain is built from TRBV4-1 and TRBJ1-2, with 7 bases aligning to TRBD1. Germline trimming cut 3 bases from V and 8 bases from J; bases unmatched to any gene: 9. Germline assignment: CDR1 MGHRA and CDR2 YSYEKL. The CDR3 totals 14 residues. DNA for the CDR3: TGCGCCAGCAGCCAGGGGACAGCCGAATGGGGCTACACCTTC. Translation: CASSQGTAEWGYTF.

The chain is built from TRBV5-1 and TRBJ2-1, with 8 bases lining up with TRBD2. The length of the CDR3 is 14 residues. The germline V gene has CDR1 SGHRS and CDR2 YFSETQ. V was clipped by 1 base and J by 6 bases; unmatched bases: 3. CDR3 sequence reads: CASSLLRGGNEQFF. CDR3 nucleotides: TGCGCCAGCAGCTTGCTCCGGGGGGGCAATGAGCAGTTCTTC.

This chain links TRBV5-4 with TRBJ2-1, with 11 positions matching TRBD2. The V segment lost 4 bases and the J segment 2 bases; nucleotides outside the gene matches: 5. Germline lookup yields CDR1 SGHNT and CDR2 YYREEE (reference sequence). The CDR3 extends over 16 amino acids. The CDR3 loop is CASSAALAGAYNEQFF. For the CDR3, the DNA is TGTGCCAGCAGCGCTGCACTAGCGGGGGCCTACAATGAGCAGTTCTTC.

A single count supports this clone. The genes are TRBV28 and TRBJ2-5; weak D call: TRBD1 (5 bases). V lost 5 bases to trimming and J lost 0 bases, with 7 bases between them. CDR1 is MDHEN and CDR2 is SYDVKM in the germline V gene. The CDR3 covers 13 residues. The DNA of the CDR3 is TGTGCCAGCAGTACAGGCGACCAAGAGACCCAGTACTTC. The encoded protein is CASSTGDQETQYF. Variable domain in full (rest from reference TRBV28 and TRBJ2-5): DVKVTQSSRYLVKRTGEKVFLECVQDMDHENMFWYRQDPGLGLRLIYFSYDVKMKEKGDIPEGYSVSREKKERFSLILESASTNQTSMYLCASSTGDQETQYFGPGTRLLVL.

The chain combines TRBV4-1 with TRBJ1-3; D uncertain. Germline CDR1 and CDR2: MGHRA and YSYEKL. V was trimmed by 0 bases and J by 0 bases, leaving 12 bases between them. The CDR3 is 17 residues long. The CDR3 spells CASSQDRRLISGNTIYF. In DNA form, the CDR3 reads TGCGCCAGCAGCCAAGATCGGAGGTTAATCTCTGGAAACACCATATATTTT.

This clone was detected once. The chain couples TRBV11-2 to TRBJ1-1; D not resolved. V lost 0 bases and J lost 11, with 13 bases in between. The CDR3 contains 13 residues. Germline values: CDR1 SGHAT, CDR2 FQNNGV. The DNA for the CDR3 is TGTGCCAGCAGCTTAGATCTGATAGCGTTTGCTTTCTTT. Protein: CASSLDLIAFAFF.

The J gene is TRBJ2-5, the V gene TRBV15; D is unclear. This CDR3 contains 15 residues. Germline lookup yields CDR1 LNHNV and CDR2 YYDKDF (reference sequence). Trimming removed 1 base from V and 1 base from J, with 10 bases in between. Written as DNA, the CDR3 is TGTGCCACCAGCAGAGCCGGGTCGTCCCAAGAGACCCAGTACTTC. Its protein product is CATSRAGSSQETQYF.

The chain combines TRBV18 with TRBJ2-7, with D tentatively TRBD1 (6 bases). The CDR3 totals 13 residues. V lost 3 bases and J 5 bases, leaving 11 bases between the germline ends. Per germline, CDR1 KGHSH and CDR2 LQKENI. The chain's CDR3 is CASSPRRGHEQYF. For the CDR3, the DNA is TGTGCCAGCTCACCGCGCAGGGGCCACGAGCAGTACTTC.

The CDR3: CASSLPTSRALHF. In DNA, the CDR3 is TGTGCCAGCAGTTTACCTACCTCCCGGGCCCTCCACTTT. J is TRBJ1-6 and V is TRBV28; no firm D call. The CDR3 totals 13 residues. Between the trimmed V and J ends, which lost 2 bases and 14 bases, there was a span of 13 bases. Germline values: CDR1 MDHEN, CDR2 SYDVKM. The full variable domain, its missing parts supplied by reference TRBV28 and TRBJ1-6, is DVKVTQSSRYLVKRTGEKVFLECVQDMDHENMFWYRQDPGLGLRLIYFSYDVKMKEKGDIPEGYSVSREKKERFSLILESASTNQTSMYLCASSLPTSRALHFGNGTRLTVT.

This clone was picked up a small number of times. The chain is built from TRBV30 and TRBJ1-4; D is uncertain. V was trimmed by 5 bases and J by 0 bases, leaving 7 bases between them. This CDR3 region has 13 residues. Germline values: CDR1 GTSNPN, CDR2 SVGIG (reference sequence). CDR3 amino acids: CAWERATNEKLFF. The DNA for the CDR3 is TGTGCCTGGGAAAGAGCAACTAATGAAAAACTGTTTTTT.

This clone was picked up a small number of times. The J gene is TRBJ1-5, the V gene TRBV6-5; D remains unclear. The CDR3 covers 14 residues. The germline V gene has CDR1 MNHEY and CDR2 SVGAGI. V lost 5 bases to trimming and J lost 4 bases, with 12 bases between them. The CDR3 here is CASSTNGPNQPQHF. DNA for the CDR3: TGTGCCAGCAGTACCAACGGTCCGAATCAGCCCCAGCATTTT.

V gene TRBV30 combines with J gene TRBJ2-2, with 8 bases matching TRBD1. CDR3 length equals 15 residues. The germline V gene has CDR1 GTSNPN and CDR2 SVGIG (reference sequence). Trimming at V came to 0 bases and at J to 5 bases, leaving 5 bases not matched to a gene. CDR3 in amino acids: CAWSVRTGWTGELFF. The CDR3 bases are TGTGCCTGGAGTGTGAGGACAGGGTGGACCGGGGAGCTGTTTTTT.

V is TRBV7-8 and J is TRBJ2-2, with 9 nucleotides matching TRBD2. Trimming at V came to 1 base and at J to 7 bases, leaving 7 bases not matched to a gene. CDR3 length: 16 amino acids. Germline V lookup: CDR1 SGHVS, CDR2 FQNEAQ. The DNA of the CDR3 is TGTGCCAGCAGCTTAGTGGCGGGAGGGCTGGGCGGGGAGCTGTTTTTT. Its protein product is CASSLVAGGLGGELFF.

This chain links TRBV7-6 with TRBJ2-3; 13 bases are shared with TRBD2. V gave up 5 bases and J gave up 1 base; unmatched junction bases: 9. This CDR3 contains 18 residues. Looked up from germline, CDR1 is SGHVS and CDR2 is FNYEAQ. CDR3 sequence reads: CASSTWTSGGRGTDTQYF. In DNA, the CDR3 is TGTGCCAGCAGCACGTGGACTAGCGGGGGCCGAGGCACAGATACGCAGTATTTT.